The present T cell receptor (beta chain) was sequenced within a study of cytomegalovirus exposure and HLA in healthy donors. Study at large: An analysis done earlier identified approximately 120 million unique TCR beta sequences from about 179 million T cells. HLA-typed donors were the source of about 85 million unique TCRs, which an early data release held.

J gave up 5 bases and V 5 bases, and 5 bases lay outside the gene matches. The CDR3 covers 13 residues. The germline V gene encodes CDR1 SGHVS and CDR2 FNYEAQ. This clone was detected a few times. Amplification used 60 Vbeta primers and 13 Jbeta primers. Assay used: immunoSEQ multiplex PCR; TCRdb lists only in-frame clones, some missing. This repertoire shows 150,000 to 180,000 clones, under 85% found once; its top ten account for 2.8%. This chain connects TRBV7-6 to TRBJ2-7; 8 nucleotides match TRBD2. The origin of this receptor is a man between 18 and 35 years old in good health and CMV-seronegative. The material sequenced was PBMCs. As DNA, the CDR3 is TGTGCCAGCAGCCGACTAGCGTCCAACGAGCAGTACTTC. As protein: CASSRLASNEQYF. The whole variable domain, remainder taken from reference TRBV7-6 and TRBJ2-7, is GAGVSQSPRYKVTKRGQDVALRCDPISGHVSLYWYRQALGQGPEFLTYFNYEAQQDKSGLPNDRFSAERPEGSISTLTIQRTEQRDSAMYRCASSRLASNEQYFGPGTRLTVT.